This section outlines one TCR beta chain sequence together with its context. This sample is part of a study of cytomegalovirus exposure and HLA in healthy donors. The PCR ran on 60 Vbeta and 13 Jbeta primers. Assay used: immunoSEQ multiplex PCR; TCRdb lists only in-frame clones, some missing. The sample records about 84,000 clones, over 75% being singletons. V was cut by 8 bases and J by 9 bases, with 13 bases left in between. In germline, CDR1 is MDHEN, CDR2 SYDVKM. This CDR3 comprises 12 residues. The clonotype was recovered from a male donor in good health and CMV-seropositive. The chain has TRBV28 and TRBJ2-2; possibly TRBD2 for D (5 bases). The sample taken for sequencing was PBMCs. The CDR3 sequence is CASGPEDRELFF. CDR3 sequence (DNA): TGTGCCAGCGGACCGGAGGACCGGGAGCTGTTTTTT.